A single sample gave rise to the 32 T cell receptor beta chains below, sequenced in a study of cytomegalovirus exposure and HLA in healthy donors. PCR amplification relied on 60 Vbeta primers (plus 13 Jbeta primers). Sequencing used immunoSEQ multiplex PCR; TCRdb keeps in-frame clones, though not all of them. The specimen's table records about 90,000 clones. Sequencing used PBMCs. The source of these receptors is a woman younger than 45 in good health and CMV-seronegative.

This chain joins TRBV29-1 and TRBJ1-2; no clear D gene. The ends were cut back, 3 bases at V and 5 bases at J, with 13 bases in the middle. Germline V gene lookup returns CDR1 SQVTM and CDR2 ANQGSEA. This CDR3 has 13 residues. The DNA of the CDR3 is TGCAGCGTTGATCTTGGGTGGAGGTATGGCTACACCTTC. This codes for CSVDLGWRYGYTF.

The genes are TRBV4-1 and TRBJ2-1; D call uncertain. Trimming shortened V by 8 bases and J by 5 bases, and 7 bases separated the two germline ends. The germline gives CDR1 MGHRA, CDR2 YSYEKL. The CDR3 is 11 amino acids. DNA of the CDR3: TGCGCCAGCGGCGGCAACAATGAGCAGTTCTTC. Encoded protein: CASGGNNEQFF.

The gene calls are TRBV30 and TRBJ2-7, with D perhaps TRBD2 (6 bases). The CDR3 has 11 residues. The V gene's germline CDR1 is GTSNPN and CDR2 SVGIG (reference sequence). V lost 1 base and J lost 7, with 8 bases in between. The CDR3 DNA sequence: TGTGCCTGGAGTGCGGCGGGGGAGCAGTACTTC. Protein: CAWSAAGEQYF. The full variable domain, rest sourced from reference TRBV30 and TRBJ2-7, is SQTIHQWPATLVQPVGSPLSLECTVEGTSNPNLYWYRQAAGRGLQLLFYSVGIGQISSEVPQNLSASRPQDRQFILSSKKLLLSDSGFYLCAWSAAGEQYFGPGTRLTVT.

The chain is built from TRBV28 and TRBJ2-5; the D is unclear. The better agreement between TRBJ2-7 and the DNA end casts doubt on the J call. The CDR3 extends over 12 amino acids. CDR1 is MDHEN and CDR2 is SYDVKM in the germline V gene. CDR3 sequence (DNA): TGTGCCAGCAGTTTTCATCCCTACGAGCAGTACTTC. It translates to CASSFHPYEQYF.

The rearrangement joins TRBV6-1 to TRBJ1-5, with 8 positions matching TRBD1. The germline gives CDR1 MNHNS, CDR2 SASEGT. CDR3 length: 16 residues. J lost 1 base, V lost 3 bases, and 5 bases had no gene match. CDR3 sequence reads: CASSERTGWSNQPQHF. The CDR3 bases are TGTGCCAGCAGTGAGCGGACAGGGTGGAGCAATCAGCCCCAGCATTTT.

This chain joins TRBV19 and TRBJ2-6; 13 nucleotides match TRBD2. The germline gives CDR1 LNHDA, CDR2 SQIVND (reference sequence). V lost 5 bases, J lost 3 bases, and 4 bases stayed unmatched. The CDR3 contains 17 residues. CDR3 nucleotides: TGTGCCAGTAGTCTGGGACTAGCGGGATATGGGGCCAACGTCCTGACTTTC. Translating it yields CASSLGLAGYGANVLTF.

V is TRBV5-5 and J is TRBJ1-5, with 8 positions matching TRBD1. CDR1 is SGHKS, CDR2 YYEKEE, per germline (reference sequence). With V trimmed by 3 bases and J by 1 base, 3 bases remained unmatched. This CDR3 is 15 amino acids long. The CDR3 loop reads CASSSTGGSNQPQHF. CDR3 sequence (DNA): TGTGCCAGCAGCTCAACAGGGGGGAGCAATCAGCCCCAGCATTTT.

This chain connects TRBV5-1 to TRBJ1-4; 10 bases agree with TRBD1. The V gene's germline CDR1 is SGHRS and CDR2 YFSETQ. The CDR3 is 13 amino acids. J was trimmed by 8 bases and V by 8 bases; bases with no gene match: 6. The CDR3, as DNA: TGCGCCAGTGCCGGGACAGGGGTCGAAAAACTGTTTTTT. Protein product: CASAGTGVEKLFF.

V gene TRBV5-1 combines with J gene TRBJ1-4; 10 bases agree with TRBD1. The CDR3 totals 16 residues. In germline, CDR1 is SGHRS, CDR2 YFSETQ. V dropped 5 bases and J dropped 5; count of bases not matched to a gene: 9. The CDR3 DNA sequence: TGCGCCAGCAGGGGGGACAGGGGAGACCCCAATGAAAAACTGTTTTTT. It translates to CASRGDRGDPNEKLFF.

With respect to this clone: In the same sample, other DNA sequences code for this CDR3. The chain has TRBV19 and TRBJ2-7; TRBD2 aligns across 9 bases. The V segment lost 1 base and the J segment 3 bases; nucleotides outside the gene matches: 4. The length of the CDR3 is 15 residues. Germline V gene data show CDR1 as LNHDA and CDR2 as SQIVND (reference sequence). CDR3 loop: CASSIGPAGGYEQYF. DNA of the CDR3: TGTGCCAGTAGTATAGGCCCAGCGGGAGGCTACGAGCAGTACTTC.

The chain links TRBV19 to TRBJ2-7, with 7 bases aligning to TRBD2. Germline V lookup: CDR1 LNHDA, CDR2 SQIVND (reference sequence). Trimming at V came to 1 base and at J to 3 bases, leaving 9 bases not matched to a gene. This CDR3 region has 16 residues. CDR3 DNA sequence: TGTGCCAGTAGTATAGGGCGTCGGGCGGGGGACTACGAGCAGTACTTC. This codes for CASSIGRRAGDYEQYF.

V gene TRBV10-1 combines with J gene TRBJ2-4; D call uncertain. The length of the CDR3 is 14 residues. V lost 6 bases and J 1 base, leaving 10 bases between the germline ends. CDR1 and CDR2 (germline): WNHNN, SYGVQD (reference sequence). CDR3 sequence (DNA): TGCGCCAGCAGCCATGCCAGGGCCAAAAACATTCAGTACTTC. The encoded protein is CASSHARAKNIQYF.

The chain is built from TRBV15 and TRBJ1-5, with 8 bases fitting TRBD1. The CDR3 is 16 residues long. CDR1 LNHNV and CDR2 YYDKDF come from the germline V gene (reference sequence). The V segment lost 5 bases and the J segment 0 bases; nucleotides outside the gene matches: 6. The CDR3 loop is CATSSGTGLSNQPQHF. In DNA, the CDR3 is TGTGCCACCAGCTCTGGGACAGGCCTTAGCAATCAGCCCCAGCATTTT.

The rearrangement links TRBV7-9 to TRBJ2-5; 7 positions agree with TRBD1. CDR3 length: 15 residues. CDR1 is SEHNR, CDR2 FQNEAQ, per germline (reference sequence). The V gene end was trimmed by 4 bases and the J gene end by 4 bases; junction bases not matched to a gene: 9. The DNA of the CDR3 is TGTGCCAGCAGCTATACAGGGGCCGCCAGAGAGACCCAGTACTTC. Encoded protein: CASSYTGAARETQYF.

The V gene is TRBV6-5, the J gene TRBJ2-2, with TRBD1 as a possible D gene (5 bases). The CDR3 is 12 amino acids. With 6 bases removed from V and 9 bases from J, the gap between germline ends came to 11 bases. CDR1 MNHEY and CDR2 SVGAGI come from the germline V gene. CDR3 in amino acids: CASRQAGWELFF. The CDR3 coding sequence is TGTGCCAGCAGACAGGCCGGTTGGGAGCTGTTTTTT.

This sequence joins TRBV23-1 and TRBJ1-4; D uncertain. TRBV23-1 is an open reading frame whose function is uncertain. V was cut by 3 bases and J by 1 base, with 12 bases left in between. The CDR3 is made up of 16 amino acids. The CDR3 loop is CASSQSPEGTNEKLFF. CDR3 DNA sequence: TGCGCCAGCAGTCAGAGTCCCGAGGGAACTAATGAAAAACTGTTTTTT.

The chain recombines TRBV29-1 with TRBJ2-1; TRBD2 is a possible D gene (5 bases). The CDR3 has 13 amino acids. Per germline, CDR1 SQVTM and CDR2 ANQGSEA. V was clipped by 7 bases and J by 5 bases, with 15 bases between them. DNA of the CDR3: TGCAGCGAAAAGCGGATCTTTAACAATGAGCAGTTCTTC. Translation gives CSEKRIFNNEQFF.

The gene calls are TRBV5-1 and TRBJ1-1, with D perhaps TRBD1 (5 bases). CDR3 length: 15 residues. The ends were cut back, 4 bases at V and 1 base at J, with 14 bases in the middle. Germline-derived CDR1 and CDR2 are SGHRS and YFSETQ. The CDR3 DNA reads as TGCGCCAGCAGCGCTCAGGGCGGGGGGAACACTGAAGCTTTCTTT. Its translation: CASSAQGGGNTEAFF. Full variable domain (outside the CDR3, taken from reference TRBV5-1 and TRBJ1-1): KAGVTQTPRYLIKTRGQQVTLSCSPISGHRSVSWYQQTPGQGLQFLFEYFSETQRNKGNFPGRFSGRQFSNSRSEMNVSTLELGDSALYLCASSAQGGGNTEAFFGQGTRLTVV.

In DNA, the CDR3 is TGTGCCAGCAGCTGGGGACAGGGGGCAGAGACCCAGTACTTC. Its translation: CASSWGQGAETQYF. V is TRBV11-2 and J is TRBJ2-5; 12 bases are a match to TRBD1. This CDR3 contains 14 residues. V trimming: 4 bases; J trimming: 4 bases; junction bases outside the gene matches: 1. Germline CDR1 is SGHAT and CDR2 is FQNNGV.

This chain connects TRBV29-1 to TRBJ2-3, with 11 positions matching TRBD2. The CDR3 length is 14 residues. J gave up 2 bases and V 5 bases, and 3 bases lay outside the gene matches. Per the germline V gene, CDR1 is SQVTM and CDR2 is ANQGSEA. The CDR3 is CSVPTSGATDTQYF. The CDR3 DNA reads TGCAGCGTTCCGACTAGCGGGGCCACAGATACGCAGTATTTT.

The chain has TRBV6-1 and TRBJ2-7; the D gene is possibly TRBD1 (6 bases). Germline values: CDR1 MNHNS, CDR2 SASEGT. V was clipped by 7 bases and J by 2 bases, with 12 bases between them. The CDR3 is 13 amino acids. CDR3 bases: TGTGCCAGCAATCAGGACAGACCCTACGAGCAGTACTTC. Translation: CASNQDRPYEQYF.

The chain uses TRBV6-5 and TRBJ1-1, with D perhaps TRBD1 (6 bases). The CDR3 has 14 residues. Germline V gene sequence: CDR1 MNHEY, CDR2 SVGAGI. Trimming removed 7 bases from V and 0 bases from J, with 12 bases in between. The CDR3 nucleotides read TGTGCCAGCACAAGGGGGGGGGTGAACACTGAAGCTTTCTTT. Translated, it gives CASTRGGVNTEAFF.

This sequence joins TRBV5-1 and TRBJ2-5; D possibly corresponds to TRBD1 (6 bases). The closer fit of TRBJ2-7 to the DNA end suggests the J call may be wrong. The CDR3 extends over 12 amino acids. From germline, CDR1 is SGHRS and CDR2 YFSETQ. The CDR3 DNA sequence: TGCGCCAGCAGCGTACAGGGTTACGAGCAGTACTTC. This gives the protein CASSVQGYEQYF.

The chain recombines TRBV5-1 with TRBJ2-1, with D possibly matching TRBD2 (6 bases). The CDR3 totals 19 residues. CDR1 is SGHRS, CDR2 YFSETQ, per germline. Between the trimmed V and J ends, which lost 3 bases and 7 bases, there was a span of 29 bases. The CDR3 coding sequence is TGCGCCAGCAGCTGGAAAGATTCCGGGTCCCGCCGAGGAGGGAATGAGCAGTTCTTC. Translated: CASSWKDSGSRRGGNEQFF.

The CDR3 nucleotides read TGTGCCAGTACCAACCTCCAGGGGGCGCTTATCACTGAAGCTTTCTTT. It is translated as CASTNLQGALITEAFF. The chain recombines TRBV19 with TRBJ1-1; the match to TRBD1 covers 8 bases. After removal of 7 bases from V and 4 bases from J, the junction contained 14 bases not matched to a gene. Germline V gives CDR1 LNHDA, CDR2 SQIVND (reference sequence). The CDR3 is 16 amino acids.

J is TRBJ1-5 and V is TRBV5-1; D is unresolved. V was trimmed by 1 base and J by 6 bases, leaving 11 bases between them. Germline loops: CDR1 SGHRS, CDR2 YFSETQ. This CDR3 contains 14 residues. CDR3 sequence: CASSLWGEGQPQHF. For the CDR3, the DNA is TGCGCCAGCAGCTTGTGGGGTGAGGGTCAGCCCCAGCATTTT.

The chain employs TRBV5-1 and TRBJ2-5; a possible D gene is TRBD1 (6 bases). Trimming cost V 3 bases and J 2 bases, with 8 bases left between them. Germline values: CDR1 SGHRS, CDR2 YFSETQ. CDR3 length: 13 residues. The CDR3 sequence is CASSSGQQETQYF. CDR3 DNA: TGCGCCAGCAGCTCCGGACAGCAAGAGACCCAGTACTTC.

V usage is TRBV9 and J usage is TRBJ1-5; 9 nucleotides line up with TRBD1. There are 14 residues in the CDR3. V gave up 4 bases and J gave up 7 bases; unmatched junction bases: 6. CDR1 and CDR2 (germline): SGDLS, YYNGEE. The CDR3 protein is CASSPGQGEQPQHF. CDR3 in DNA: TGTGCCAGCAGCCCGGGACAGGGAGAACAGCCCCAGCATTTT.

The chain couples TRBV4-1 to TRBJ2-7; 8 bases align to TRBD1. Germline CDR1 MGHRA, CDR2 YSYEKL. The CDR3 runs to 15 residues. Trimming at V came to 4 bases and at J to 2 bases, leaving 7 bases not matched to a gene. Here the CDR3 reads CASSLTPQGAYEQYF. For the CDR3, the DNA is TGCGCCAGCAGCCTAACCCCACAGGGGGCCTACGAGCAGTACTTC.

This sequence joins TRBV28 and TRBJ1-1; D is undetermined. The CDR3 contains 12 residues. CDR1 is MDHEN and CDR2 is SYDVKM in the germline V gene. Trimming left V 2 bases short and J 3 bases short, with 4 bases between. The CDR3 spells CASSLVYTEAFF. Here the CDR3 DNA reads TGTGCCAGCAGTTTAGTATACACTGAAGCTTTCTTT.

The rearrangement joins TRBV25-1 to TRBJ2-3; D is unclear. CDR1 MGHDK and CDR2 SYGVNS come from the germline V gene. The germline V and J ends were trimmed by 0 bases and 2 bases, with 9 bases remaining between them. The CDR3 spans 15 residues. In DNA form, the CDR3 reads TGTGCCAGCAGTGAATATGAGCTAGTCACAGATACGCAGTATTTT. Translating it yields CASSEYELVTDTQYF.

The gene calls are TRBV6-6 and TRBJ2-3; 7 bases align to TRBD2. Per germline, CDR1 MNHNY and CDR2 SVGAGI (reference sequence). The CDR3 sequence is 16 residues long. Trimming cost V 0 bases and J 2 bases; bases outside gene matches: 5. The CDR3 is CASSYSRLAVTDTQYF. The CDR3 DNA reads as TGTGCCAGCAGTTACTCTCGCCTAGCGGTCACAGATACGCAGTATTTT.